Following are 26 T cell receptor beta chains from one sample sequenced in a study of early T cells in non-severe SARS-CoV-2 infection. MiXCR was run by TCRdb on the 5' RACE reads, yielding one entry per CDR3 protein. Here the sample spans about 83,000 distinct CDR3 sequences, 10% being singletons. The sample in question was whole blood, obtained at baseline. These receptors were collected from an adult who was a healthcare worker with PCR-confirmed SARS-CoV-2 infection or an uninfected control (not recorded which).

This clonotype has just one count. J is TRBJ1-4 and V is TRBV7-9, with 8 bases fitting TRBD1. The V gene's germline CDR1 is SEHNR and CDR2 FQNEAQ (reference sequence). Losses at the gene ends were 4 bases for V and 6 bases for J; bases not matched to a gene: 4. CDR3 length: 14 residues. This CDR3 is CASSYRTGYEKLFF. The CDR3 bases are TGTGCCAGCAGCTATCGGACAGGGTATGAAAAACTGTTTTTT.

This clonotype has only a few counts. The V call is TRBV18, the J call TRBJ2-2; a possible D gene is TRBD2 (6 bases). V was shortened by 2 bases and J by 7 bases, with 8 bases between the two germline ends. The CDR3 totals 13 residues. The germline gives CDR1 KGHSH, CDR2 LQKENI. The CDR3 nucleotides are TGTGCCAGCTCACCAGAGCGGGTCGGGGAGCTGTTTTTT. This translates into CASSPERVGELFF.

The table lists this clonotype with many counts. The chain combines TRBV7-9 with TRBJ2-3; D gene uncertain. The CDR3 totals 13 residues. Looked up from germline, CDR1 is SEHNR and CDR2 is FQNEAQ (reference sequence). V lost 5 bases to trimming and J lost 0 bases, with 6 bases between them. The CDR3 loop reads CASSLGSTDTQYF. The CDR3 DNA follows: TGTGCCAGCAGCCTCGGTAGCACAGATACGCAGTATTTT.

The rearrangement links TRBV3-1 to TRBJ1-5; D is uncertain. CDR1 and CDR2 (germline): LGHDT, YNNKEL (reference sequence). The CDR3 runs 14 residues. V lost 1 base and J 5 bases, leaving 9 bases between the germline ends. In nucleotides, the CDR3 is TGTGCCAGCAGCCAAGGGCCCACGCATCAGCCCCAGCATTTT. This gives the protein CASSQGPTHQPQHF.

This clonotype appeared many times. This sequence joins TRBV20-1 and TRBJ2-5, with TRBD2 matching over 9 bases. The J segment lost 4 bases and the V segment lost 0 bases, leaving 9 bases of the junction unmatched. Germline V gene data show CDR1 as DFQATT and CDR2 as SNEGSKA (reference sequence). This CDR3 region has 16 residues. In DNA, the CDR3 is TGCAGTGCTAGAGACTGGATAGCGGGAGTGTCAGAGACCCAGTACTTC. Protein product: CSARDWIAGVSETQYF.

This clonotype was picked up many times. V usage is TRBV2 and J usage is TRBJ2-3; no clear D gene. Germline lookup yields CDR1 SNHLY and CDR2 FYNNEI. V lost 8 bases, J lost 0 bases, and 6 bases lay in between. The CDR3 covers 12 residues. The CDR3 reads CASAPSTDTQYF. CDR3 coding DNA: TGTGCCAGCGCACCCAGCACAGATACGCAGTATTTT.

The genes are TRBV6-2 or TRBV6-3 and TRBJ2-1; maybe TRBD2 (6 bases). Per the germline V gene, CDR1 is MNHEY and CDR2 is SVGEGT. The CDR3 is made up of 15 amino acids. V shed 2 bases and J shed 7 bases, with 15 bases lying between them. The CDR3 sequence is CASSYTAGGLNEQFF. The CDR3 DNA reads TGTGCCAGCAGTTACACAGCGGGCGGTCTAAATGAGCAGTTCTTC.

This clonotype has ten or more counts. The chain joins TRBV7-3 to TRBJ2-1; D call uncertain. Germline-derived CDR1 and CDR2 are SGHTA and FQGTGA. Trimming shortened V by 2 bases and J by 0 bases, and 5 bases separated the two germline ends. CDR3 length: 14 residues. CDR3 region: CASSLGYSYNEQFF. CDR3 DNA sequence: TGTGCCAGCAGCTTAGGCTACTCCTACAATGAGCAGTTCTTC.

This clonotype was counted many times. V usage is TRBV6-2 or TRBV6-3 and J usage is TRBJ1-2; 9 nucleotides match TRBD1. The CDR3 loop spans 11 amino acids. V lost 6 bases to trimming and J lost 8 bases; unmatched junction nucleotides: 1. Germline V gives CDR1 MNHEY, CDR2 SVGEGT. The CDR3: CASRTGGGYTF. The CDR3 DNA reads TGTGCCAGCAGGACAGGGGGAGGCTACACCTTC.

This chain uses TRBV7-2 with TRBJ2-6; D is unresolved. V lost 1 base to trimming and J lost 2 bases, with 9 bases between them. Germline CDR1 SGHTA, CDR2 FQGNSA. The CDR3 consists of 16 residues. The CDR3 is CASSLGGEAGANVLTF. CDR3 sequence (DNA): TGTGCCAGCAGCTTAGGAGGAGAAGCTGGGGCCAACGTCCTGACTTTC.

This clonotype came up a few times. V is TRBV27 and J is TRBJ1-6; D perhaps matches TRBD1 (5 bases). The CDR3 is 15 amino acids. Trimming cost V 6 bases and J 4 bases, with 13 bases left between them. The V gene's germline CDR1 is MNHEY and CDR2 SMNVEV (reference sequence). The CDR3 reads CASSRDGIYNSPLHF. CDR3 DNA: TGTGCCAGCAGCAGGGACGGGATTTATAATTCACCCCTCCACTTT.

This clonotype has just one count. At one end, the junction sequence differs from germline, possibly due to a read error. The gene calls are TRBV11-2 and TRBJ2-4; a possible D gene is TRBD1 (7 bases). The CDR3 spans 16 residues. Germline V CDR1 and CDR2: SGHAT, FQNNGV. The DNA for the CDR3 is TGTGTCAGCAGCTCCGGACTACAGGGGTTCAAAAACATTCAGTACTTC. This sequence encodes CVSSSGLQGFKNIQYF.

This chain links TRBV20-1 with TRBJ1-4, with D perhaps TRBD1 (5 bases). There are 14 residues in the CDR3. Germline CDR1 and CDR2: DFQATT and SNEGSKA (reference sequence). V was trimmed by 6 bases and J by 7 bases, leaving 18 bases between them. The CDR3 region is CSANSQEQLEKLFF. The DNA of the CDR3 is TGCAGTGCAAATTCACAGGAACAGCTTGAAAAACTGTTTTTT.

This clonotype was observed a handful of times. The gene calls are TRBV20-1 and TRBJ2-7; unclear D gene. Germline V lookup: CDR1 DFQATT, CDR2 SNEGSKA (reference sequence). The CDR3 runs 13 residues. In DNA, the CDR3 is TGCAGGGTTTGCTTGTTCCCCGTCTACGAGCAGTACTTC. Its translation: CRVCLFPVYEQYF.

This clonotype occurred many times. CDR3 bases: TGTGCCAGCAGCCCACCCCCCCGAGACAGGGACCCTAATGAGCAGTTCTTC. Amino acids: CASSPPPRDRDPNEQFF. The genes are TRBV13 and TRBJ2-1, with 7 bases matching TRBD1. Germline CDR1 and CDR2: PRHDT and FYEKMQ (reference sequence). Losses at the gene ends were 5 bases for V and 7 bases for J; bases not matched to a gene: 17. The CDR3 length is 17 residues.

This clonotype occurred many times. CDR3: CASSVGGRFSGELFF. As DNA, the CDR3 is TGCGCCAGCAGTGTAGGCGGGAGATTTTCCGGGGAGCTGTTTTTT. The chain has TRBV10-1 and TRBJ2-2, with TRBD2 matching 7 bases. Per the germline V gene, CDR1 is WNHNN and CDR2 is SYGVQD (reference sequence). The CDR3 covers 15 residues. V lost 4 bases to trimming and J lost 6 bases; unmatched junction nucleotides: 8.

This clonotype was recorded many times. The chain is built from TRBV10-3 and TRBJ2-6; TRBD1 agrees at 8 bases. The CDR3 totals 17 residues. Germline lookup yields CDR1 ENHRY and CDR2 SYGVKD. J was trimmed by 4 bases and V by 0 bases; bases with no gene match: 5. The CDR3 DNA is TGTGCCATCAGTGAGTCCGGCAGGGGGCCGGGGGCCAACGTCCTGACTTTC. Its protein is CAISESGRGPGANVLTF.

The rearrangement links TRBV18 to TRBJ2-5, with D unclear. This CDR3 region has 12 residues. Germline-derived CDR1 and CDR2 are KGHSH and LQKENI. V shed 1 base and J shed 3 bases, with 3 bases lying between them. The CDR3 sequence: CASSPREETQYF. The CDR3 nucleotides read TGTGCCAGCTCACCACGGGAAGAGACCCAGTACTTC.

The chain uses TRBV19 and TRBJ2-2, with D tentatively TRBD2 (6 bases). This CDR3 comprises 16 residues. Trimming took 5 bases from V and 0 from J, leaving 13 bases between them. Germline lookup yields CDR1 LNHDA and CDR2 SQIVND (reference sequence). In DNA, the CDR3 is TGTGCCAGTAGTTCCCCGGGACTCACGAACACCGGGGAGCTGTTTTTT. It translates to CASSSPGLTNTGELFF.

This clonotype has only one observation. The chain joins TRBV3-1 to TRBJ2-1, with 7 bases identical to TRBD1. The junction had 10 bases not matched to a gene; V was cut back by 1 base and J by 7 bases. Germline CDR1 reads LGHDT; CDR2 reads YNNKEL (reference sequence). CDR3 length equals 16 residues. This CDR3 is CASSQVLRGRGNEQFF. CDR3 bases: TGTGCCAGCAGCCAAGTTTTGAGGGGGCGAGGTAATGAGCAGTTCTTC.

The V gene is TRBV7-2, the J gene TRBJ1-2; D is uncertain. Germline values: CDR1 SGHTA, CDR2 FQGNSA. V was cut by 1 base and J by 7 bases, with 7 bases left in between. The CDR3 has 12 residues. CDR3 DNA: TGTGCCAGCAGCTTAGGACTGGCTGGCTACACCTTC. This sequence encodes CASSLGLAGYTF. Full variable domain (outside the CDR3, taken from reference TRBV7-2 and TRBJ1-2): GAGVSQSPSNKVTEKGKDVELRCDPISGHTALYWYRQSLGQGLEFLIYFQGNSAPDKSGLPSDRFSAERTGGSVSTLTIQRTQQEDSAVYLCASSLGLAGYTFGSGTRLTVV.

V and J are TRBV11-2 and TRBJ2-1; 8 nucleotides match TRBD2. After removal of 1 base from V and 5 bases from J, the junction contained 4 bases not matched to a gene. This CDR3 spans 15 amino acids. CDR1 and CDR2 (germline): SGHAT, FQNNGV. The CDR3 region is CASSLAGGKNNEQFF. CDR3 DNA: TGTGCCAGCAGCTTAGCGGGAGGGAAGAACAATGAGCAGTTCTTC.

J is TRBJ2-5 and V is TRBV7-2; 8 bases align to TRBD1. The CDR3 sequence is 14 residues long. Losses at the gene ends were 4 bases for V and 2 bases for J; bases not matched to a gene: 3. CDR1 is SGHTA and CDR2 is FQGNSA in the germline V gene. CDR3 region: CASSSWTGQETQYF. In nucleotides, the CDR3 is TGTGCCAGCAGCTCCTGGACAGGGCAAGAGACCCAGTACTTC.

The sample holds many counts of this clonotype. This CDR3 reads CASSPASSGNTIYF. The DNA of the CDR3 is TGTGCCAGCTCACCGGCCAGCTCTGGAAACACCATATATTTT. V gene TRBV18 combines with J gene TRBJ1-3, with D uncertain. The germline V gene has CDR1 KGHSH and CDR2 LQKENI. Trimming took off 3 bases at V and 0 bases at J, with 6 bases between the two ends. This CDR3 comprises 14 residues. Variable domain in full (rest from reference TRBV18 and TRBJ1-3): NAGVMQNPRHLVRRRGQEARLRCSPMKGHSHVYWYRQLPEEGLKFMVYLQKENIIDESGMPKERFSAEFPKEGPSILRIQQVVRGDSAAYFCASSPASSGNTIYFGEGSWLTVV.

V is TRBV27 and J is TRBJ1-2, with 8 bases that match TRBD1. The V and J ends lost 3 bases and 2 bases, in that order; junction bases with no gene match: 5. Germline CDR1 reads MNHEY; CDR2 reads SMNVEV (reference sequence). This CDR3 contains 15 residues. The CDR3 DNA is TGTGCCAGCAGTTTCTCCAGGGGGCGCAACTATGGCTACACCTTC. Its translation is CASSFSRGRNYGYTF.

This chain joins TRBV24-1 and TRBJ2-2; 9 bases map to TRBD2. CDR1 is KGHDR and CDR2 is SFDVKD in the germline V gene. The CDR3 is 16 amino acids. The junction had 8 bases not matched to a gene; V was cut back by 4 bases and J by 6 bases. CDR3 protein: CATSDAGLAGAGELFF. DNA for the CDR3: TGTGCCACCAGTGACGCGGGACTAGCTGGAGCCGGGGAGCTGTTTTTT.